A single sample gave rise to the 30 T cell receptor beta chains below, sequenced in a study of PD-L1 blockade in urothelial cancer. Data came from immunoSEQ multiplex PCR; TCRdb stores just in-frame clones and leaves some out. The table shows approximately 24,000 clones, with around 88% occurring only once. The input for sequencing was PBMCs, taken around atezolizumab (anti-PD-L1) treatment. Receptors originate from a man aged 45-60 years with urothelial cancer.

This chain joins TRBV6-5 and TRBJ1-1; perhaps TRBD1 as D (5 bases). Trimming cost V 0 bases and J 11 bases, with 10 bases left between them. Germline V gives CDR1 MNHEY, CDR2 SVGAGI. This CDR3 spans 12 amino acids. The CDR3: CASSYSGGEAFF. CDR3 DNA: TGTGCCAGCAGTTACTCGGGGGGGGAGGCTTTCTTT.

In nucleotides, the CDR3 is TGTGCCAGCAGCTGGGGACAGGGCACCTACGAGCAGTACTTC. Its translation is CASSWGQGTYEQYF. This chain joins TRBV13 and TRBJ2-7; 9 bases fit TRBD1. J was trimmed by 2 bases and V by 4 bases; bases with no gene match: 3. This CDR3 spans 14 amino acids. CDR1 is PRHDT and CDR2 is FYEKMQ in the germline V gene (reference sequence).

To note about this clone: At one end the junction does not follow the germline gene, possibly because of a read error. The same CDR3 also results from other DNA sequences found in this sample. The V and J genes are TRBV2 and TRBJ1-4; TRBD1 might be the D (6 bases). This CDR3 is built from 14 residues. In germline, CDR1 is SNHLY, CDR2 FYNNEI. As DNA, the CDR3 is TGTGCTAGCAGTACACAGGGACATTCTGGAAAACTGTTTTTT. Translating it yields CASSTQGHSGKLFF.

V usage is TRBV18 and J usage is TRBJ2-2; D is perhaps TRBD2 (6 bases). Germline-derived CDR1 and CDR2 are KGHSH and LQKENI. Trimming removed 5 bases at V and 1 base at J, with 8 bases between. This CDR3 spans 14 amino acids. CDR3 bases: TGTGCCAGCTCAGGAGGGCTGAACACCGGGGAGCTGTTTTTT. Translated: CASSGGLNTGELFF.

The CDR3 protein is CASSPRTGGVETQYF. The CDR3 DNA sequence: TGTGCCAGCAGCCCTCGGACAGGGGGCGTAGAGACCCAGTACTTC. This sequence joins TRBV11-2 and TRBJ2-5; 11 bases map to TRBD1. The V gene end was trimmed by 5 bases and the J gene end by 4 bases; junction bases not matched to a gene: 6. Germline V gene data show CDR1 as SGHAT and CDR2 as FQNNGV. The CDR3 loop spans 15 amino acids.

The V call is TRBV9, the J call TRBJ2-7, with TRBD2 matching 13 bases. Germline CDR1 reads SGDLS; CDR2 reads YYNGEE. Trimming removed 6 bases from V and 1 base from J; junction bases left unmatched: 4. This CDR3 is 15 amino acids long. In DNA form, the CDR3 reads TGTGCCAGCACCCGGGGACTAGCGGGATCCTACGAGCAGTACTTC. Protein: CASTRGLAGSYEQYF.

V and J are TRBV18 and TRBJ2-1, with D maybe TRBD1 (5 bases). CDR3 size: 19 residues. Germline CDR1 reads KGHSH; CDR2 reads LQKENI. V was trimmed by 2 bases and J by 6 bases, leaving 26 bases between them. This CDR3 reads CASSPSSPRVDGVGNEQFF. In nucleotides, the CDR3 is TGTGCCAGCTCACCAAGCTCGCCCAGGGTAGATGGAGTGGGCAATGAGCAGTTCTTC. Supplemented by reference TRBV18 and TRBJ2-1, the full variable domain reads NAGVMQNPRHLVRRRGQEARLRCSPMKGHSHVYWYRQLPEEGLKFMVYLQKENIIDESGMPKERFSAEFPKEGPSILRIQQVVRGDSAAYFCASSPSSPRVDGVGNEQFFGPGTRLTVL.

This chain connects TRBV7-8 to TRBJ2-7, with a weak D call TRBD2 (6 bases). Trimming cost V 5 bases and J 0 bases, with 11 bases left between them. The CDR3 length is 14 residues. Germline values: CDR1 SGHVS, CDR2 FQNEAQ. The CDR3 DNA reads as TGTGCCAGCAGCCTGACTAGGAGCTCCTACGAGCAGTACTTC. Amino acids: CASSLTRSSYEQYF.

The gene calls are TRBV7-6 and TRBJ2-2, with D possibly being TRBD1 (5 bases). Trimming removed 5 bases at V and 8 bases at J, with 15 bases between. Looked up from germline, CDR1 is SGHVS and CDR2 is FNYEAQ. The CDR3 sequence is 14 residues long. CDR3: CASSPYTNRGELFF. For the CDR3, the DNA is TGTGCCAGCAGCCCATACACTAACAGGGGGGAGCTGTTTTTT.

This clone has a single count. The chain has TRBV27 and TRBJ2-1; D perhaps matches TRBD2 (6 bases). CDR3 length: 13 residues. Germline CDR1 MNHEY, CDR2 SMNVEV (reference sequence). Trimming stripped 6 bases from V and 8 bases from J, with 14 bases between. The CDR3 coding sequence is TGTGCCAGCAGGGCGGATACTAGCCATGAGCAGTTCTTC. Amino acids: CASRADTSHEQFF.

V gene TRBV9 combines with J gene TRBJ2-1, with 7 bases identical to TRBD1. From germline, CDR1 is SGDLS and CDR2 YYNGEE. CDR3 length equals 16 residues. V shed 3 bases and J 4 bases; nucleotides not matched to a gene: 10. Written as DNA, the CDR3 is TGTGCCAGCAGCGCCGCGCGAGGGGGCTTTTACAATGAGCAGTTCTTC. Its translation: CASSAARGGFYNEQFF. The full variable domain, completed using reference TRBV9 and TRBJ2-1, is DSGVTQTPKHLITATGQRVTLRCSPRSGDLSVYWYQQSLDQGLQFLIQYYNGEERAKGNILERFSAQQFPDLHSELNLSSLELGDSALYFCASSAARGGFYNEQFFGPGTRLTVL.

The V call is TRBV12-2, the J call TRBJ1-6; the tabulated D call, TRBD1, remains unverified against the DNA. TRBV12-2 represents a pseudogene. CDR3 length: 19 residues. CDR3 amino acids: CASRLVYTGASSYNSPLHF. CDR3 coding DNA: TGTGCAAGTCGCTTAGTCTATACAGGGGCTAGCTCCTATAATTCACCCCTCCACTTT.

The sample holds a few counts of this clone. The chain couples TRBV4-1 to TRBJ2-7; 7 nucleotides agree with TRBD2. Trimming removed 1 base from V and 4 bases from J; junction bases left unmatched: 7. Germline V lookup: CDR1 MGHRA, CDR2 YSYEKL. The CDR3 spans 15 residues. The CDR3 here is CASSQGREPGYEQYF. The CDR3 DNA reads TGCGCCAGCAGCCAAGGGCGGGAGCCGGGGTACGAGCAGTACTTC.

The chain employs TRBV6-5 and TRBJ2-7, with a tentative D call TRBD2 (6 bases). The ends were cut back, 0 bases at V and 4 bases at J, with 16 bases in the middle. The CDR3 is made up of 16 amino acids. Germline V lookup: CDR1 MNHEY, CDR2 SVGAGI. The CDR3 sequence is CASSYSSGLGLYEQYF. In DNA form, the CDR3 reads TGTGCCAGCAGTTACTCGTCGGGCCTCGGACTATACGAGCAGTACTTC.

This clone was counted between two and nine times. This chain links TRBV30 with TRBJ1-5; possible D gene TRBD1, 6 bases. The CDR3 loop spans 15 amino acids. Trimming left V 0 bases short and J 6 bases short, with 15 bases between. Per the germline V gene, CDR1 is GTSNPN and CDR2 is SVGIG (reference sequence). In DNA form, the CDR3 reads TGTGCCTGGAGTGTAGGTTCAGGGGTGAGTCAGCCCCAGCATTTT. Translation: CAWSVGSGVSQPQHF.

The V gene is TRBV4-1, the J gene TRBJ2-1, with D tentatively TRBD1 (6 bases). V lost 3 bases, J lost 5 bases, and 14 bases lay in between. CDR3 length equals 15 residues. The V gene's germline CDR1 is MGHRA and CDR2 YSYEKL. CDR3 sequence: CASSHLEAGDNEQFF. CDR3 in DNA: TGCGCCAGCAGCCACTTGGAGGCAGGGGACAATGAGCAGTTCTTC.

The rearrangement joins TRBV28 to TRBJ1-1, with 9 bases lining up with TRBD1. Germline V lookup: CDR1 MDHEN, CDR2 SYDVKM. CDR3 length: 17 amino acids. Trimming cost V 7 bases and J 0 bases; bases outside gene matches: 12. CDR3 sequence reads: CASTSFPGQGLNTEAFF. In DNA form, the CDR3 reads TGTGCCAGCACCTCATTTCCGGGACAGGGACTGAACACTGAAGCTTTCTTT.

The chain has TRBV6-1 and TRBJ1-2; the D is unclear. Per germline, CDR1 MNHNS and CDR2 SASEGT. Trimming pared 2 bases from V and 4 bases from J, leaving 2 bases between. The CDR3 has 11 residues. The CDR3 DNA is TGTGCCAGCAGTGAACTCTATGGCTACACCTTC. Translating it yields CASSELYGYTF.

The chain employs TRBV13 and TRBJ2-3, with 9 bases fitting TRBD1. Germline CDR1 PRHDT, CDR2 FYEKMQ (reference sequence). After removal of 5 bases from V and 1 base from J, the junction contained 7 bases not matched to a gene. CDR3 length: 16 amino acids. The CDR3, as DNA: TGTGCCAGCAGCGACTCCCGGACAGGGGGCACAGATACGCAGTATTTT. Encoded protein: CASSDSRTGGTDTQYF.

J is TRBJ2-2 and V is TRBV11-2; D ambiguous. The CDR3 sequence is 15 residues long. V shed 3 bases and J shed 1 base, with 9 bases lying between them. Germline loops: CDR1 SGHAT, CDR2 FQNNGV. The CDR3 DNA reads as TGTGCCAGCAGCTTTATTTCAGAGAACACCGGGGAGCTGTTTTTT. Its protein is CASSFISENTGELFF.

The chain has TRBV2 and TRBJ1-3; no firm D call. V gave up 8 bases and J gave up 3 bases, with 14 bases separating them. The CDR3 runs 14 residues. CDR1 is SNHLY, CDR2 FYNNEI, per germline. The CDR3 sequence: CASGRGGYGNTIYF. Written as DNA, the CDR3 is TGTGCCAGCGGTCGGGGAGGTTATGGAAACACCATATATTTT.

The gene calls are TRBV11-2 and TRBJ2-5; 13 nucleotides line up with TRBD2. The junction had 5 bases not matched to a gene; V was cut back by 5 bases and J by 2 bases. Per germline, CDR1 SGHAT and CDR2 FQNNGV. This CDR3 is 16 amino acids long. The CDR3 spells CASSLSTSGGQETQYF. Written as DNA, the CDR3 is TGTGCCAGCAGCCTATCGACTAGCGGGGGGCAAGAGACCCAGTACTTC.

V is TRBV7-9 and J is TRBJ2-2; 7 positions agree with TRBD2. The CDR3 extends over 16 amino acids. V gave up 2 bases and J gave up 2 bases; unmatched junction bases: 5. The germline gives CDR1 SEHNR, CDR2 FQNEAQ (reference sequence). CDR3 nucleotides: TGTGCCAGCAGCTTAAAGGCTAGCGGCAACACCGGGGAGCTGTTTTTT. Amino acids: CASSLKASGNTGELFF.

The gene calls are TRBV5-6 and TRBJ2-1; 12 nucleotides agree with TRBD2. The germline V gene has CDR1 SGHDT and CDR2 YYEEEE. The CDR3 sequence is 15 residues long. J gave up 6 bases and V 3 bases, and 4 bases lay outside the gene matches. This CDR3 reads CASSSGLAGLNEQFF. The CDR3 DNA reads as TGTGCCAGCAGCTCGGGACTAGCGGGCCTCAATGAGCAGTTCTTC. Supplemented by reference TRBV5-6 and TRBJ2-1, the full variable domain reads DAGVTQSPTHLIKTRGQQVTLRCSPKSGHDTVSWYQQALGQGPQFIFQYYEEEERQRGNFPDRFSGHQFPNYSSELNVNALLLGDSALYLCASSSGLAGLNEQFFGPGTRLTVL.

This sequence joins TRBV9 and TRBJ2-5; 8 nucleotides agree with TRBD2. The V gene end was trimmed by 0 bases and the J gene end by 5 bases; junction bases not matched to a gene: 6. Germline loops: CDR1 SGDLS, CDR2 YYNGEE. The CDR3 consists of 15 residues. The CDR3 bases are TGTGCCAGCAGCGTAGGGAGGGCTAGCGGGGAGACCCAGTACTTC. It yields the protein CASSVGRASGETQYF.

This chain uses TRBV5-6 with TRBJ1-4, with TRBD1 matching 7 bases. Trimming removed 2 bases from V and 7 bases from J; junction bases left unmatched: 5. The CDR3 consists of 14 residues. Germline V gives CDR1 SGHDT, CDR2 YYEEEE. CDR3 coding DNA: TGTGCCAGCAGCTTAGACAGGGCTAGTGAAAAACTGTTTTTT. It yields the protein CASSLDRASEKLFF. The full variable domain, with the rest looked up from reference TRBV5-6 and TRBJ1-4, is DAGVTQSPTHLIKTRGQQVTLRCSPKSGHDTVSWYQQALGQGPQFIFQYYEEEERQRGNFPDRFSGHQFPNYSSELNVNALLLGDSALYLCASSLDRASEKLFFGSGTQLSVL.

The V gene is TRBV5-6, the J gene TRBJ1-2, with TRBD1 matching 7 bases. From germline, CDR1 is SGHDT and CDR2 YYEEEE. The CDR3 is made up of 14 amino acids. V lost 4 bases and J lost 4; bases outside the gene matches: 7. CDR3: CASSAGQPFYGYTF. CDR3 nucleotides: TGTGCCAGCAGCGCGGGACAGCCCTTCTATGGCTACACCTTC.

The rearrangement joins TRBV6-5 to TRBJ2-1; 11 bases fit TRBD2. This CDR3 has 15 amino acids. V gave up 8 bases and J gave up 3 bases; unmatched junction bases: 6. Germline V lookup: CDR1 MNHEY, CDR2 SVGAGI. CDR3 nucleotide sequence: TGTGCCAGCGCCCGGACTAGCGGGTTCTACAATGAGCAGTTCTTC. Protein sequence: CASARTSGFYNEQFF.

The chain recombines TRBV6-5 with TRBJ1-1; a possible D gene is TRBD1 (5 bases). The V and J ends lost 8 bases and 1 base respectively, with 17 bases between them. The CDR3 is 15 residues long. Germline V gene lookup returns CDR1 MNHEY and CDR2 SVGAGI. The CDR3 loop reads CASGSHRQENTEAFF. The CDR3 bases are TGTGCCAGCGGATCCCACAGGCAGGAGAACACTGAAGCTTTCTTT.

The J gene is TRBJ2-3, the V gene TRBV6-4, with a tentative D call TRBD2 (6 bases). The germline gives CDR1 MRHNA, CDR2 SNTAGT. This CDR3 is built from 14 residues. V was cut by 0 bases and J by 3 bases, with 7 bases left in between. The CDR3 loop is CASSDSGRTDTQYF. CDR3 nucleotide sequence: TGTGCCAGCAGTGACTCGGGGAGGACAGATACGCAGTATTTT.